This T cell receptor (beta chain) is drawn from a study of blood T cell repertoires in COVID-19 (TCRdb year 2020). For context, the study as a whole: Collaborator samples came from the United States, Italy and Spain and covered acute and convalescent phases of COVID-19. The material from the prospective study consisted of cDNA or gDNA derived from T cells, B-cell-depleted T cells, or PBMCs. Deeply sampled blood TCRbeta repertoires from subjects exposed to, actively infected with, or recovered from COVID-19 were included in the dataset. The repertoires were made available in a free public database intended to serve as a resource for research on the immune response to SARS-CoV-2. The samples were drawn from two sources: the first 160 participants of the ongoing ImmuneRACE study, and fewer than 1,500 subjects contributed by 6 global collaborators. Sample metadata almost always included a de-identified subject ID, COVID-19 status, age in years and sex. HLA class I and class II types, where available, came from metadata supplied by the sample provider rather than from assay-based typing. The paper's findings and limits, for the study overall: The amount of clinical and demographic metadata varied by source and participant and was provided uncurated.

The immunoSEQ Assay, a bias-controlled multiplex PCR, was used to amplify TCRbeta CDR3 regions from genomic DNA. In the source study's methods: The number of nucleated cells in each sample was estimated by amplification of reference gene primers within the assay. To quantify the absolute abundance of each unique TCRbeta CDR3 rearrangement, sequence reads were collapsed and filtered. For each sample, productive Simpson clonality was calculated as the square root of Simpson's diversity index across productive rearrangements. TCRdb provides this immuneACCESS table in a form limited to in-frame rearrangements. Some clones are lacking; in checked studies, under half of them reflect an unresolved V gene, and why the rest are absent is not known. V, J and clone size were drawn from that table, and D and trimming were deduced from the DNA. This sample holds 350,000 or so clones; approximately 83% were observed only once. The ten largest clonotypes hold approximately 4.4% of the sample.

CDR1 and CDR2, looked up from the germline V gene, are SGHTA and FQGNSA. At the junction V is shortened by 6 bases and J by 6 bases; bases outside the gene matches: 7. The CDR3, cysteine through phenylalanine, is 13 amino acids long. CDR3 DNA only is kept here, 39 bases in frame from base 1. Points on this clone: What this receptor recognizes is not known. Nothing much larger sits one base from this clone, and base qualities are not available.

Participants in the prospective study were aged roughly 18 to 100 years, lived in under 30 United States geographic areas, and enrolled through a virtual design. To assign participants to cohorts, the prospective study relied on clinical history that participants themselves reported in a screening survey and a study questionnaire. Each participant in the prospective study had whole blood, serum and a nasopharyngeal or oropharyngeal swab collected by mobile phlebotomists. Prospective study participants could optionally give additional blood draws and questionnaires over a roughly two-month period. Before DNA extraction, blood samples from the prospective study were shipped at room temperature or frozen.

The V and J genes are TRBV7-2 and TRBJ1-2, and TRBD1 matches 7 of the central bases. The sequenced sample consisted of PBMCs or T cells enriched from blood (not recorded which). The sequence was obtained from a woman aged 40-49 years with acute COVID-19. The CDR3 has the sequence CASSSDRVDGYTF. The DNA sequence is given as TGTGCCAGCAGTTCCGACAGGGTGGATGGCTACACCTTC.